The T cell receptor (beta chain) described here comes from a study of cytomegalovirus exposure and HLA in healthy donors. V lost 2 bases to trimming and J lost 8 bases, with 15 bases between them. From germline, CDR1 is MNHEY and CDR2 SMNVEV (reference sequence). This CDR3 comprises 14 residues. In the case of this clone: The antigen remains unidentified.

The PCR was carried out with 60 Vbeta primers and 13 Jbeta primers. The data were produced by immunoSEQ multiplex PCR, yet TCRdb's version contains in-frame clones alone and is incomplete. The table records 90,000 or so clones, 70% to 85% of them present only once. Regarding the study as a whole: Data from an earlier analysis indicated that most TCR beta V segments were productive either about 90% or about 30% of the time.

Sequenced sample: PBMCs. This chain joins TRBV27 and TRBJ1-2; a weak D match, TRBD1 (6 bases). The source is a man in his forties or fifties in good health and CMV-seronegative. The CDR3 spells CASSLNRDVGGYTF. The DNA for the CDR3 is TGTGCCAGCAGTTTAAACAGGGATGTGGGAGGCTACACCTTC.